This entry lists 21 T cell receptor beta chains sequenced from one sample in a study of naive and memory T cell subsets. Amplification of ligated cDNA took four PCR rounds with SP2 and nested alpha and beta constant primers. Using its own MiXCR run on the 5' RACE reads, TCRdb lists one record per CDR3 protein. The data hold over 45,000 distinct CDR3 sequences, with over 6% observed a single time. The library had UMIs added by 3' ligation of an oligonucleotide to TCR cDNA. All receptors derive from a female donor in good health.

As for this clonotype: A read error may account for a junction end that differs from germline. The chain couples TRBV4-3 to TRBJ1-2; unclear D gene. The length of the CDR3 is 13 residues. CDR1 is LGHNA and CDR2 is YSLEER in the germline V gene. For the CDR3, the DNA is TGCGCCAGCAGCCTGACTGGGAACTATGGCGACACCTTC. Protein: CASSLTGNYGDTF.

This clonotype was seen many times. The genes are TRBV12-3 or TRBV12-4 and TRBJ1-2, with TRBD1 matching 7 bases. V shed 5 bases, J shed 4 bases, and the junction held 1 base outside the gene matches. CDR3 length equals 12 residues. The CDR3 DNA follows: TGTGCCAGCAGTCGACAGGGCTATGGCTACACCTTC. Its translation: CASSRQGYGYTF.

This clonotype was found many times. The chain couples TRBV6-1 to TRBJ2-7; D assignment may be TRBD1 or TRBD2 (6 bases each). The germline V gene encodes CDR1 MNHNS and CDR2 SASEGT. The CDR3 has 14 residues. V gave up 11 bases and J gave up 7 bases, with 24 bases separating them. CDR3 protein: CAARASNTGREQYF. For the CDR3, the DNA is TGTGCCGCCAGGGCCAGCAACACAGGGAGGGAGCAGTACTTC.

This clonotype was counted a few times. The chain uses TRBV18 and TRBJ2-2; D ambiguous. The germline CDR1 and CDR2 sequences are KGHSH and LQKENI. Trimming stripped 6 bases from V and 6 bases from J, with 8 bases between. The CDR3 totals 12 residues. The CDR3 is CASSLSAGELFF. CDR3 coding DNA: TGTGCCAGCTCCCTCTCGGCCGGGGAGCTGTTTTTT. The whole variable domain, remainder taken from reference TRBV18 and TRBJ2-2, is NAGVMQNPRHLVRRRGQEARLRCSPMKGHSHVYWYRQLPEEGLKFMVYLQKENIIDESGMPKERFSAEFPKEGPSILRIQQVVRGDSAAYFCASSLSAGELFFGEGSRLTVL.

The sample holds a few counts of this clonotype. CDR3 protein: CASSKEGSRKTQYF. In nucleotides, the CDR3 is TGTGCCAGCAGCAAAGAGGGGTCCAGAAAGACCCAGTACTTC. The chain links TRBV21-1 to TRBJ2-5; the D call in the table, TRBD1, was not verified against the DNA. TRBV21-1 is flagged as a pseudogene. The length of the CDR3 is 14 residues.

V is TRBV5-6 and J is TRBJ2-7; D unclear. The germline V gene has CDR1 SGHDT and CDR2 YYEEEE. V lost 4 bases and J lost 3, with 8 bases in between. The CDR3 covers 12 residues. The CDR3 DNA reads as TGTGCCAGCAGCCGAGAGGACTACGAGCAGTACTTC. It specifies CASSREDYEQYF.

The sample holds many counts of this clonotype. Here the CDR3 DNA reads TGTGCCAGCAGCCTCGAAGTGGGACTAGCCTCCTACGAGCAGTACTTC. It specifies CASSLEVGLASYEQYF. J is TRBJ2-7 and V is TRBV7-2; 9 nucleotides match TRBD2. Germline V lookup: CDR1 SGHTA, CDR2 FQGNSA. Unmatched junction bases numbered 8, after V lost 5 bases and J lost 0 bases. This CDR3 has 16 residues.

At least ten counts were recorded for this clonotype. The gene calls are TRBV7-3 and TRBJ1-5; D ambiguous. The length of the CDR3 is 12 residues. Germline loops: CDR1 SGHTA, CDR2 FQGTGA. V was clipped by 4 bases and J by 5 bases, with 6 bases between them. The CDR3 bases are TGTGCCAGCAGCTCCAATTATCAGCCCCAGCATTTT. It specifies CASSSNYQPQHF. Together with reference TRBV7-3 and TRBJ1-5, the CDR3 gives the full variable domain: GAGVSQTPSNKVTEKGKYVELRCDPISGHTALYWYRQSLGQGPEFLIYFQGTGAADDSGLPNDRFFAVRPEGSVSTLKIQRTERGDSAVYLCASSSNYQPQHFGDGTRLSIL.

This clonotype was detected only a few times. The chain combines TRBV7-8 with TRBJ2-5; no clear D gene. Germline V lookup: CDR1 SGHVS, CDR2 FQNEAQ. V gave up 1 base and J gave up 1 base, with 4 bases separating them. CDR3 length: 13 amino acids. The CDR3 spells CASSLGTQETQYF. The CDR3 nucleotides read TGTGCCAGCAGCTTAGGCACCCAAGAGACCCAGTACTTC.

This clonotype came up many times. The V gene is TRBV20-1, the J gene TRBJ2-1, with 15 nucleotides matching TRBD2. Germline V gene lookup returns CDR1 DFQATT and CDR2 SNEGSKA (reference sequence). There are 14 residues in the CDR3. V shed 6 bases and J 10 bases; nucleotides not matched to a gene: 7. The CDR3 sequence is CSARTSGGAWEQFF. The CDR3 region has the DNA TGCAGTGCCAGGACTAGCGGGGGGGCCTGGGAGCAGTTCTTC.

This clonotype was picked up a small number of times. In DNA, the CDR3 is TGTGCCAGCAGCTCCGGTCCCGGTTCCGAAGCTTTCTTT. Protein product: CASSSGPGSEAFF. The chain recombines TRBV7-9 with TRBJ1-1; D not resolved. This CDR3 spans 13 amino acids. Looked up from germline, CDR1 is SEHNR and CDR2 is FQNEAQ (reference sequence). The V gene lost 4 bases and the J gene lost 8 bases, with 14 bases spanning the gap.

This clonotype was found many times. The CDR3 spells CASSLGRINYGYTF. The CDR3 DNA follows: TGCGCCAGCAGCTTGGGCAGAATTAACTATGGCTACACCTTC. The rearrangement joins TRBV5-1 to TRBJ1-2; D remains ambiguous. CDR1 SGHRS and CDR2 YFSETQ come from the germline V gene. The CDR3 is 14 amino acids. The V end lost 0 bases, the J end lost 1 base, and 7 bases lay between the germline ends.

The sample holds one count of this clonotype. The J gene is TRBJ2-6, the V gene TRBV5-1; D may be TRBD1 (6 bases). Between the trimmed V and J ends, which lost 0 bases and 1 base, there was a span of 11 bases. CDR1 SGHRS and CDR2 YFSETQ come from the germline V gene. This CDR3 is built from 17 residues. CDR3: CASSLVDSPSGANVLTF. The CDR3, as DNA: TGCGCCAGCAGCTTGGTGGACAGCCCTTCTGGGGCCAACGTCCTGACTTTC. Based on the CDR3 plus reference TRBV5-1 and TRBJ2-6, the full variable domain is KAGVTQTPRYLIKTRGQQVTLSCSPISGHRSVSWYQQTPGQGLQFLFEYFSETQRNKGNFPGRFSGRQFSNSRSEMNVSTLELGDSALYLCASSLVDSPSGANVLTFGAGSRLTVL.

This clonotype was observed many times. The rearrangement uses TRBV7-2 and TRBJ1-1; D ambiguous. Germline V gene sequence: CDR1 SGHTA, CDR2 FQGNSA. Trimming left V 3 bases short and J 5 bases short, with 19 bases between. The CDR3 has 16 amino acids. CDR3 DNA: TGTGCCAGCAGCTTGAAAGACACCTTAAAAGTGACTGAAGCTTTCTTT. This translates into CASSLKDTLKVTEAFF.

This clonotype was picked up many times. The CDR3: CASSYLGAAGTEAFF. The CDR3 nucleotides are TGTGCCAGCAGTTACCTCGGGGCGGCGGGCACTGAAGCTTTCTTT. The chain recombines TRBV6-6 with TRBJ1-1; maybe TRBD1 (5 bases). With 2 bases removed from V and 4 bases from J, the gap between germline ends came to 14 bases. Per germline, CDR1 MNHNY and CDR2 SVGAGI (reference sequence). The CDR3 is made up of 15 amino acids.

This clonotype was counted a few times. This chain joins TRBV7-2 and TRBJ2-2; 10 bases align to TRBD2. After removal of 6 bases from V and 0 bases from J, the junction contained 1 base not matched to a gene. Germline values: CDR1 SGHTA, CDR2 FQGNSA. This CDR3 has 15 amino acids. The CDR3 bases are TGTGCCAGCAGGAGCGGGGGGGCGAACACCGGGGAGCTGTTTTTT. Encoded protein: CASRSGGANTGELFF.

There are many counts of this clonotype. The V gene is TRBV5-8, the J gene TRBJ1-2, with D unresolved. CDR1 SGHTS and CDR2 YDEGEE come from the germline V gene. The CDR3 extends over 15 amino acids. Trimming removed 0 bases at V and 5 bases at J, with 14 bases between. Here the CDR3 DNA reads TGTGCCAGCAGCTTGGTAGCGCCCGCTTCTTATGGCTACACCTTC. Translation: CASSLVAPASYGYTF.

This clonotype was counted only a few times. V usage is TRBV29-1 and J usage is TRBJ2-3; D remains unclear. The germline V gene has CDR1 SQVTM and CDR2 ANQGSEA. Trimming cost V 3 bases and J 3 bases, with 4 bases left between them. This CDR3 region has 11 residues. The CDR3 loop is CSVDNTDTQYF. Here the CDR3 DNA reads TGCAGCGTTGATAATACAGATACGCAGTATTTT.

This clonotype was seen a handful of times. This rearrangement joins TRBV7-2 to TRBJ2-1, with 7 bases identical to TRBD2. This CDR3 has 13 amino acids. Germline assignment: CDR1 SGHTA and CDR2 FQGNSA. V lost 5 bases and J lost 4; bases outside the gene matches: 2. CDR3 sequence reads: CASSRTSYNEQFF. The CDR3 coding sequence is TGTGCCAGCAGCAGGACTAGTTACAATGAGCAGTTCTTC. The complete variable domain, with remaining parts taken from reference TRBV7-2 and TRBJ2-1, reads GAGVSQSPSNKVTEKGKDVELRCDPISGHTALYWYRQSLGQGLEFLIYFQGNSAPDKSGLPSDRFSAERTGGSVSTLTIQRTQQEDSAVYLCASSRTSYNEQFFGPGTRLTVL.

This clonotype was picked up many times. The chain recombines TRBV29-1 with TRBJ1-1; unclear D gene. CDR1 and CDR2 (germline): SQVTM, ANQGSEA. CDR3 size: 14 residues. Trimming removed 5 bases from V and 0 bases from J, with 13 bases in between. The CDR3 loop reads CSVRWQTMNTEAFF. CDR3 bases: TGCAGCGTTCGATGGCAGACAATGAACACTGAAGCTTTCTTT.

Many counts were recorded for this clonotype. This chain uses TRBV19 with TRBJ1-5; D unclear. CDR1 and CDR2 (germline): LNHDA, SQIVND (reference sequence). The CDR3 is 12 amino acids. V was pared by 6 bases and J by 6 bases, with 9 bases between. The CDR3 reads CASSEQLQPQHF. The CDR3 DNA reads TGTGCCAGTAGCGAGCAACTTCAGCCCCAGCATTTT.